A selection of T cell receptor beta chains follows, all from one sample in a study of glioma-infiltrating T cells. TCRdb reprocessed the multiplex PCR reads via MiXCR and lists one record per CDR3 protein. The sample includes 150,000 to 200,000 distinct CDR3 sequences, 32% of them seen just once. Sequencing used glioma tissue, nonneoplastic brain tissue, or PBMCs (not recorded which). The receptors come from a human donor with low-grade glioma or glioblastoma, undergoing nonglioma brain surgery, or in good health (not recorded which). The CDR3 runs from the conserved cysteine through the conserved F or W.

v_gene	j_gene	CDR3aa
TRBV30	TRBJ1-1	CAFSRAFF
TRBV5-1	TRBJ2-3	CASSLGERQTTQYF